A selection of T cell receptor beta chains follows, all from one sample in a study of a mutant IDH1 vaccine in newly diagnosed glioma. The antigens for these receptors are not known. The assay was immunoSEQ multiplex PCR, and TCRdb's table has in-frame clones only and misses some. Of around 28,000 clones in the sample, roughly 90% were seen once. The material was PBMCs, obtained from a glioma patient whose treatment included an IDH1 peptide vaccine. These receptors were collected from a man aged 18 to 30 with glioma. The CDR3 runs from the conserved cysteine through the conserved F or W. Each record gives: V gene, J gene, D gene, clone size, CDR3 protein, CDR3 DNA. The D gene is left open where the match is weak. For some rows the clone size is stated as once, few or many, or as a class when expanded; others skip it.

V: TRBV5-1; J: TRBJ1-1; D: NA; size: NA; CDR3: CASSLTGYTEAFF; DNA: TGCGCCAGCAGCTTAACAGGGTACACTGAAGCTTTCTTT
V: TRBV7-2; J: TRBJ2-1; D: NA; size: once; CDR3: CASRYTGSSYNEQFF; DNA: TGTGCCAGCAGGTATACCGGGAGTTCCTACAATGAGCAGTTCTTC
V: TRBV14; J: TRBJ1-2; D: NA; size: NA; CDR3: CASSLKRGGYTF; DNA: TGTGCCAGCAGCCTCAAGCGGGGCGGCTACACCTTC
V: TRBV5-4; J: TRBJ2-6; D: NA; size: few; CDR3: CASSLGRQSRSSGANVLTF; DNA: TGTGCCAGCAGCTTGGGACGACAGTCGAGGAGCTCTGGGGCCAACGTCCTGACTTTC
V: TRBV19; J: TRBJ2-1; D: TRBD2; size: NA; CDR3: CASSWTSGPYNEQFF; DNA: TGTGCCAGTAGTTGGACTAGCGGTCCCTACAATGAGCAGTTCTTC
V: TRBV25-1; J: TRBJ2-2; D: TRBD1; size: NA; CDR3: CASSERDRGYTGELFF; DNA: TGTGCCAGCAGTGAAAGGGACAGGGGTTACACCGGGGAGCTGTTTTTT
V: TRBV9; J: TRBJ2-7; D: NA; size: NA; CDR3: CASSPTPTPSYEQYF; DNA: TGTGCCAGCAGCCCCACACCCACCCCCTCCTACGAGCAGTACTTC
V: TRBV4-1; J: TRBJ2-3; D: TRBD2; size: NA; CDR3: CASSQGLGTSGTDTQYF; DNA: TGCGCCAGCAGCCAAGGGCTTGGGACTAGCGGGACAGATACGCAGTATTTT
V: TRBV5-4; J: TRBJ1-2; D: NA; size: NA; CDR3: CASSLDYGLYGYTF; DNA: TGTGCCAGCAGCTTGGATTACGGACTCTATGGCTACACCTTC
V: TRBV6-6; J: TRBJ1-1; D: NA; size: few; CDR3: CASSPGQGNSFF; DNA: TGTGCCAGCAGTCCCGGGCAGGGTAACAGTTTCTTT
V: TRBV18; J: TRBJ2-5; D: NA; size: NA; CDR3: CASSPNLQETQYF; DNA: TGTGCCAGCTCACCGAACCTTCAAGAGACCCAGTACTTC
V: TRBV18; J: TRBJ2-7; D: NA; size: NA; CDR3: CASSPLSGYEQYF; DNA: TGTGCCAGCTCACCACTCTCCGGGTACGAGCAGTACTTC
V: TRBV27; J: TRBJ1-1; D: NA; size: NA; CDR3: CASSFLGEAFF; DNA: TGTGCCAGCAGTTTTTTGGGAGAAGCTTTCTTT
V: TRBV6-5; J: TRBJ2-3; D: TRBD2; size: NA; CDR3: CASSRSGSISDTQYF; DNA: TGTGCCAGCAGTCGTAGCGGGAGTATCTCAGATACGCAGTATTTT
V: TRBV19; J: TRBJ1-4; D: NA; size: once; CDR3: CASSRGTNEKLFF; DNA: TGTGCCAGTAGTCGAGGGACAAATGAAAAACTGTTTTTT
V: TRBV5-6; J: TRBJ2-1; D: NA; size: NA; CDR3: CASSFANEQFF; DNA: TGTGCCAGCAGCTTTGCGAATGAGCAGTTCTTC
V: TRBV29-1; J: TRBJ2-7; D: TRBD2; size: few; CDR3: CSARLAGVPEQYF; DNA: TGCAGCGCCAGACTAGCGGGAGTTCCCGAGCAGTACTTC